Reported below is one TCR beta chain. The antigen is undetermined. These data are taken from a study of a mutant IDH1 vaccine in newly diagnosed glioma. Across the study: Weeks 1, 3, 5, 7, 11, 15, 19 and 23 were when patients received their eight vaccinations. Standard pretreatment was either radiotherapy, temozolomide, or, for most, radiochemotherapy with temozolomide.

Time point: week 11, during vaccination. Vaccination comprised doses that each held 300 ug of mutant IDH1 20-mer peptide, plus topical imiquimod. Libraries were prepared by immunoSEQ multiplex PCR; TCRdb keeps only in-frame clonotypes and omits some of them. This table has roughly 130,000 clones, about 80% appearing once. The sample here was PBMCs, taken from a glioma patient whose treatment included an IDH1 peptide vaccine. This clonotype was sampled from a man in his forties or fifties with glioma.

DNA for the CDR3: TGTGCCTGGAGTAGCTGGGGGGGCCGAACAGATACGCAGTATTTT. The encoded protein is CAWSSWGGRTDTQYF. The J gene is TRBJ2-3, the V gene TRBV30; possibly TRBD2 for D (7 bases). Trimming took 2 bases from V and 3 from J, leaving 15 bases between them. The germline gives CDR1 GTSNPN, CDR2 SVGIG (reference sequence). The CDR3 runs to 15 residues.